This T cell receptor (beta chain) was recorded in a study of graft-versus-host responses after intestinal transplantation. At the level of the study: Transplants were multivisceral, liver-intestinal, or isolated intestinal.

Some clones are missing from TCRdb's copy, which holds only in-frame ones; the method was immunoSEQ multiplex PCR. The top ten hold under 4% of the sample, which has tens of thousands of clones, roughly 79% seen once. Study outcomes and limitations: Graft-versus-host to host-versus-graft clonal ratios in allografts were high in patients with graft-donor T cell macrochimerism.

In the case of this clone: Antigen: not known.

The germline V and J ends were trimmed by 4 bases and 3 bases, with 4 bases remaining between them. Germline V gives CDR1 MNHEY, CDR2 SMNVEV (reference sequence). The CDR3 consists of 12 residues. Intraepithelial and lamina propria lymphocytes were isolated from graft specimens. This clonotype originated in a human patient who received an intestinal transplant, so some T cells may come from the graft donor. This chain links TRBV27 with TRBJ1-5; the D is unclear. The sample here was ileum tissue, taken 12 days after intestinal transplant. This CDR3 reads CASSSHNQPQHF. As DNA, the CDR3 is TGTGCCAGCAGTTCCCACAATCAGCCCCAGCATTTT.